The T cell receptor beta chain under discussion was sequenced for a study of cytomegalovirus exposure and HLA in healthy donors. Comment on this clone: At one end the junction does not follow the germline gene, possibly because of a read error.

The CDR3 has 11 residues. The germline gives CDR1 WSHSY, CDR2 SAAADI. Vbeta (60) and Jbeta (13) primers were used in the PCR. Method: immunoSEQ multiplex PCR; TCRdb's copy keeps in-frame clones and lacks some. The repertoire includes some 150,000 clones, about 76% of them detected once, and 3% to 4.5% sits in the top ten. The sequencing input was PBMCs. The rearrangement links TRBV10-2 to TRBJ1-3; D gene uncertain. This TCR was recovered from a male donor in good health and CMV-seronegative. CDR3 DNA sequence: TGCGCCAGCAGTGATGGAGACACCATATATTTT. Translated, it gives CASSDGDTIYF.